The clone carrying this TCR beta chain occurred many times. The sample belongs to a study of identical twins. CDR1 is SGHRS, CDR2 YFSETQ, per germline. The CDR3 sequence is 13 residues long. Trimming removed 6 bases from V and 4 bases from J, with 10 bases in between. After template switching added a universal primer site, the resulting cDNA carried unique molecular identifiers. TCRdb re-analysed the 5' RACE reads in MiXCR, keeping a single row per CDR3 protein. The data contain 650,000 to 800,000 distinct CDR3 sequences, about 9.4% of them seen just once; the ten biggest clones take up 0.8% to 1%. This same sample was also part of a study on yellow fever vaccine responses in identical twins.

This TCR came from a young woman in good health. Material: PBMCs. This chain uses TRBV5-1 with TRBJ2-2; D ambiguous. The CDR3 protein is CASTRDVTGELFF. The CDR3 DNA follows: TGCGCCAGCACAAGGGATGTCACCGGGGAGCTGTTTTTT.